This T cell receptor (beta chain) was found in a study of OX40 agonist ivuxolimab in advanced cancers. For the study at large: Patients in the trial were receiving intravenous ivuxolimab every 2 weeks, at doses of 0.01 to 10 mg/kg. Findings of the study overall: Low clonal expansion, among the lowest seen, marked partial responders at 0.1-3.0 mg/kg.

The CDR3 has 11 residues. Germline V gives CDR1 SGHDT, CDR2 YYEEEE. Trimming pared 2 bases from V and 7 bases from J, leaving 6 bases between. Libraries were prepared by immunoSEQ multiplex PCR; TCRdb keeps only in-frame clonotypes and omits some of them. The data hold around 33,000 clones, with around 84% observed a single time. With respect to this clone: Its antigen is still unknown.

This TCR derives from an adult with an advanced solid tumor such as melanoma, head and neck, liver or kidney cancer. The chain combines TRBV5-6 with TRBJ1-2; tentatively, D is TRBD1 (5 bases). This specimen was CD4+ or CD8+ T cells sorted from blood, taken in a trial of the OX40 agonist ivuxolimab. Here the CDR3 reads CASSFGGGYTF. The CDR3 DNA follows: TGTGCCAGCAGCTTCGGGGGTGGCTACACCTTC.